Presented here are 17 T cell receptor beta chains from one specimen sequenced in a study of cytomegalovirus exposure and HLA in healthy donors. Sequencing used immunoSEQ multiplex PCR; TCRdb keeps in-frame clones, though not all of them. This sample has 90,000 to 150,000 clones, with roughly 90% found just once. The sequenced sample was PBMCs. The receptors originated from a woman younger than 30 in good health and CMV-seropositive.

CDR3 region: CASSSSWTSGSLGSYNEQFF. Written as DNA, the CDR3 is TGTGCCAGCAGCTCTTCTTGGACTAGCGGGAGTCTCGGGTCCTACAATGAGCAGTTCTTC. The chain is built from TRBV5-4 and TRBJ2-1; 13 bases are a match to TRBD2. V lost 3 bases and J lost 1; bases outside the gene matches: 13. Germline loops: CDR1 SGHNT, CDR2 YYREEE (reference sequence). CDR3 length: 20 residues.

This clone has just one count. The chain is built from TRBV15 and TRBJ1-1; 7 bases are a match to TRBD1. The CDR3 sequence is 16 residues long. The junction had 5 bases not matched to a gene; V was cut back by 0 bases and J by 1 base. The germline gives CDR1 LNHNV, CDR2 YYDKDF (reference sequence). The CDR3 reads CATSRDSTGPNTEAFF. The CDR3 nucleotides are TGTGCCACCAGCAGAGACTCGACAGGGCCGAACACTGAAGCTTTCTTT.

This clone was detected a few times. The chain is built from TRBV6-6 and TRBJ1-5, with TRBD1 as a possible D gene (6 bases). The CDR3 covers 15 residues. V lost 0 bases and J lost 5, with 11 bases in between. Germline values: CDR1 MNHNY, CDR2 SVGAGI (reference sequence). CDR3 DNA: TGTGCCAGCAGTTACTCCCAGGGGACGGATCAGCCCCAGCATTTT. Translation gives CASSYSQGTDQPQHF.

The chain links TRBV5-6 to TRBJ1-3; possibly TRBD1 for D (5 bases). V was shortened by 6 bases and J by 4 bases, with 17 bases between the two germline ends. CDR3 size: 15 residues. Germline V gives CDR1 SGHDT, CDR2 YYEEEE. The CDR3 loop reads CASTNGPGGGNTIYF. The CDR3 nucleotides are TGTGCCAGCACTAACGGGCCCGGGGGAGGAAACACCATATATTTT.

The chain joins TRBV19 to TRBJ2-5, with 11 bases that match TRBD1. The CDR3 runs to 15 residues. The germline V gene has CDR1 LNHDA and CDR2 SQIVND (reference sequence). Trimming removed 6 bases from V and 4 bases from J; junction bases left unmatched: 7. The CDR3 protein is CASSQGQGGSETQYF. CDR3 DNA sequence: TGTGCCAGTAGCCAGGGACAGGGGGGTTCAGAGACCCAGTACTTC.

This clone was seen once. The gene calls are TRBV6-5 and TRBJ1-5; 7 bases are a match to TRBD1. J lost 4 bases, V lost 8 bases, and 8 bases had no gene match. Germline V gene lookup returns CDR1 MNHEY and CDR2 SVGAGI. The CDR3 extends over 14 amino acids. CDR3 DNA sequence: TGTGCCAGCGGAGACAGGGCTTGGAATCAGCCCCAGCATTTT. It codes for CASGDRAWNQPQHF.

The chain uses TRBV18 and TRBJ1-1, with a weak D call TRBD1 (6 bases). CDR1 KGHSH and CDR2 LQKENI come from the germline V gene. The CDR3 extends over 17 amino acids. V was cut by 5 bases and J by 1 base, with 20 bases left in between. CDR3 residues: CASSEMFQGIWNTEAFF. Written as DNA, the CDR3 is TGTGCCAGCTCAGAAATGTTTCAGGGGATTTGGAACACTGAAGCTTTCTTT.

V usage is TRBV9 and J usage is TRBJ2-5; 9 positions agree with TRBD2. This CDR3 has 16 residues. With V trimmed by 4 bases and J by 2 bases, 9 bases remained unmatched. The germline V gene has CDR1 SGDLS and CDR2 YYNGEE. In DNA, the CDR3 is TGTGCCAGCAGCACGAGACTAGCGGAGAAGCAAGAGACCCAGTACTTC. This sequence encodes CASSTRLAEKQETQYF.

The chain uses TRBV6-6 and TRBJ1-1, with D possibly being TRBD1 (5 bases). Germline V lookup: CDR1 MNHNY, CDR2 SVGAGI (reference sequence). This CDR3 has 13 amino acids. V dropped 5 bases and J dropped 4 bases, with 11 bases sitting between them. The CDR3 nucleotides are TGTGCCAGCAGTGACCGGGGGGGCACTGAAGCTTTCTTT. Translation gives CASSDRGGTEAFF.

The V and J genes are TRBV7-9 and TRBJ2-2, with 8 nucleotides matching TRBD2. With 10 bases clipped from V and 7 bases from J, the junction kept 5 bases outside the gene matches. CDR1 SEHNR and CDR2 FQNEAQ come from the germline V gene (reference sequence). CDR3 length equals 12 residues. In DNA, the CDR3 is TGTGCCATTCGGGGGGGGTACGGGGAGCTGTTTTTT. This translates into CAIRGGYGELFF.

The genes are TRBV7-9 and TRBJ1-2; D is uncertain. With 9 bases removed from V and 8 bases from J, the gap between germline ends came to 16 bases. Germline CDR1 SEHNR, CDR2 FQNEAQ (reference sequence). The CDR3 extends over 12 amino acids. The CDR3 bases are TGTGCCAGTGAGGCCGGTTCGGCGGGCTACACCTTC. Translated, it gives CASEAGSAGYTF.

This sequence joins TRBV6-6 and TRBJ1-1; 7 nucleotides line up with TRBD1. CDR1 MNHNY and CDR2 SVGAGI come from the germline V gene (reference sequence). Germline trimming cut 2 bases from V and 4 bases from J; bases unmatched to any gene: 10. This CDR3 has 16 amino acids. The CDR3, as DNA: TGTGCCAGCAGTTACGAAAGGGGGCTGTTGGGCACTGAAGCTTTCTTT. Its protein product is CASSYERGLLGTEAFF.

V gene TRBV9 combines with J gene TRBJ1-5, with D tentatively TRBD1 (5 bases). The CDR3 covers 16 residues. V was clipped by 4 bases and J by 1 base, with 15 bases between them. Germline V gives CDR1 SGDLS, CDR2 YYNGEE. CDR3 bases: TGTGCCAGCAGCCCGGGGGTCGGGGCCAGCAATCAGCCCCAGCATTTT. The encoded protein is CASSPGVGASNQPQHF. Using reference TRBV9 and TRBJ1-5 for the parts outside the CDR3, the full variable domain is DSGVTQTPKHLITATGQRVTLRCSPRSGDLSVYWYQQSLDQGLQFLIQYYNGEERAKGNILERFSAQQFPDLHSELNLSSLELGDSALYFCASSPGVGASNQPQHFGDGTRLSIL.

V and J are TRBV7-6 and TRBJ2-1; 7 nucleotides align to TRBD2. The V and J ends lost 1 base and 2 bases, in that order; junction bases with no gene match: 2. The CDR3 covers 15 residues. Germline V gives CDR1 SGHVS, CDR2 FNYEAQ. The CDR3 DNA sequence: TGTGCCAGCAGCTTAGGGGAGGGACCCTACAATGAGCAGTTCTTC. Amino acid sequence: CASSLGEGPYNEQFF.

The chain carries TRBV30 and TRBJ1-2; D may be TRBD1 (6 bases). From germline, CDR1 is GTSNPN and CDR2 SVGIG (reference sequence). The germline V and J ends were trimmed by 3 bases and 1 base, with 21 bases remaining between them. CDR3 length: 17 amino acids. The CDR3 DNA sequence: TGTGCCTGGAGGAAAATGGGGGCAGGCGGAAATAACTATGGCTACACCTTC. It specifies CAWRKMGAGGNNYGYTF.

The chain combines TRBV2 with TRBJ1-5, with 7 bases matching TRBD1. The V gene's germline CDR1 is SNHLY and CDR2 FYNNEI. CDR3 length equals 16 residues. The ends lost 0 bases at V and 0 bases at J; junction bases unmatched: 2. CDR3 in DNA: TGTGCCAGCAGTGAAGCCGGGACAGATAGCAATCAGCCCCAGCATTTT. Protein product: CASSEAGTDSNQPQHF.

This clone turned up a few times. The genes are TRBV6-5 and TRBJ1-2; 9 bases map to TRBD1. CDR1 is MNHEY, CDR2 SVGAGI, per germline. V lost 0 bases to trimming and J lost 6 bases; unmatched junction nucleotides: 5. The CDR3 has 15 residues. The CDR3 nucleotides read TGTGCCAGCAGTTACTCGGGACAGGGAGCAGATGGCTACACCTTC. Translated: CASSYSGQGADGYTF.